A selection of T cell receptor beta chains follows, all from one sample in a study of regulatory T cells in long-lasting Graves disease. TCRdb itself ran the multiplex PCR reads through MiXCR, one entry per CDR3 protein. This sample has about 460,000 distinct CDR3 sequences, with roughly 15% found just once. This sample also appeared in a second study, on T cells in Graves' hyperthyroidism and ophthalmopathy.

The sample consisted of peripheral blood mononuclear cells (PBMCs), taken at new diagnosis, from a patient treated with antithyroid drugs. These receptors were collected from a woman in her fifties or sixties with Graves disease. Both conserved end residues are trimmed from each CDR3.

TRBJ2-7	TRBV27	ASSLRGIPSYEQY
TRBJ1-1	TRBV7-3	ASNRSKTGVNRKAF
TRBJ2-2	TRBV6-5	ASSYSGSGEWDGELF
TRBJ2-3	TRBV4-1	ASSQEVRGRGDTQY
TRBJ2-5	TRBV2	ASSGSGGHPQETQY
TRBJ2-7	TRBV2	ASSEERGGGVEQY
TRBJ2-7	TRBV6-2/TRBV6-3	ASSQGPYTGEQY
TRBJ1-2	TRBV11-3	ASSPRWNRYGYT
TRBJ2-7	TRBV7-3	ASKRTSGTYEQY
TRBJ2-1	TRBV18	ASSPRGLENNEQF
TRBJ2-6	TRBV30	AWRNRAGANVLT
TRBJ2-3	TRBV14	ASSQVGQSTDTQY
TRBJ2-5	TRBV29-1	SVVGTLGLTQY
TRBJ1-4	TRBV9	ASSVGQGYEKLF
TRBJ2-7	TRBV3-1	ASSQSTRTVH
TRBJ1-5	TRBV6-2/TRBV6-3	ASSSTGGSNQPQH
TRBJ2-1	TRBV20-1	SARAHQTSGRARDEQF
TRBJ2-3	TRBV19	ASSVGEQWTDTQY
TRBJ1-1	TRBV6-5	ASSYLQNTEAF
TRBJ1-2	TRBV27	ASSWVPGAGYT
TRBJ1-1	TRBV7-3	ASSPGAAGETEAF
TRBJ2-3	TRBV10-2	ASSESRGSPSTDTQY
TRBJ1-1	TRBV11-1	ASSFKGGTEAF
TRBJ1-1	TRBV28	ASSPGRENTEAF
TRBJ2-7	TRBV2	AQAGVSYEQY
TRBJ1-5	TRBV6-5	ASSYSHRSGNQPQH
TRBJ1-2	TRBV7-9	ASSLASEGFYGYT
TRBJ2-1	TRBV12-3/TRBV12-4	ASSLNAGEVNEQF
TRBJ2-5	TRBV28	ASRGTGQETQY
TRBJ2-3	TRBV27	ASRITTVTDTQY
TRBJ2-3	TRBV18	ASSPTWGRDTQY
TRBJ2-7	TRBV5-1	ASSFTSFSYEQY
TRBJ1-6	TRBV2	ASMIGLDSPLH
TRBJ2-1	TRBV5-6	ASSLGVSYNEQF
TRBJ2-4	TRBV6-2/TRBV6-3	ASSELTIKNIQY
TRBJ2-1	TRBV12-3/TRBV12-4	ASSLAGTSGRSYNEQF